The entry below describes one T cell receptor (beta chain). Its antigen is still unknown. The CDR3 runs 14 residues. V was trimmed by 2 bases and J by 0 bases, leaving 8 bases between them. Germline assignment: CDR1 SGHNT and CDR2 YYREEE (reference sequence). Over several immunoSEQ plates, each subset's genomic DNA was distributed in even portions. Replicate PCRs for sorted subsets used roughly 200 ng DNA; this equaled 25,000 to 30,000 T cell genomes. Here immunoSEQ multiplex PCR was the method, and the copy in TCRdb shows in-frame clones only, minus some. The table lists about 590,000 clones, about 95% of them singletons, with 0.095% to 0.12% in the top ten. This sample was included in a study of shared clonotypes between healthy human individuals. CD8 cells classed as naive were CD45RO-negative and positively selected for CCR7, excluding terminally differentiated effector memory CD45RA+ cells. Broader study findings: The generation probabilities recorded for non-shared clonotypes fell below those of clonotypes shared by all four donors.

The sample consisted of naive CD8+ T cells sorted from blood. This receptor was identified in a woman under 40 in good health. The chain employs TRBV5-4 and TRBJ1-1; D ambiguous. The chain's CDR3 is CASSLLGLNTEAFF. CDR3 coding DNA: TGTGCCAGCAGCTTATTAGGGTTGAACACTGAAGCTTTCTTT.